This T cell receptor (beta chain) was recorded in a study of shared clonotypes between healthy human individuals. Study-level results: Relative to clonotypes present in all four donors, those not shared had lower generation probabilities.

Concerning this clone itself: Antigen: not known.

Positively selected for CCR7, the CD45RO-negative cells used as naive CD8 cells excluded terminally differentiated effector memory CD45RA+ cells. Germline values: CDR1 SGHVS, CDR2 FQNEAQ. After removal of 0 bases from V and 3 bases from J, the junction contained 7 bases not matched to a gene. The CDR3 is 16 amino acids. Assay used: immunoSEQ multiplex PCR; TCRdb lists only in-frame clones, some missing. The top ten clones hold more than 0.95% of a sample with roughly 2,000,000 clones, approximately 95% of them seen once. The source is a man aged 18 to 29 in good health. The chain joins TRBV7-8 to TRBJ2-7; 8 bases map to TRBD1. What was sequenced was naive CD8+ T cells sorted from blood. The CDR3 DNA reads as TGTGCCAGCAGCTTAGCCACACAGGGGGAGAACTACGAGCAGTACTTC. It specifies CASSLATQGENYEQYF.